Listed here are 30 T cell receptor beta chains from one sample, sequenced in a study of control samples from healthy donors and cancer patients. Produced via immunoSEQ multiplex PCR; TCRdb's table is partial and in-frame only. Of roughly 84,000 clones listed, 91% are singletons. Input material: blood. Every receptor here comes from a middle-aged man in good health.

Of note for this clone: The same CDR3 can be traced to other DNA sequences in this sample. The rearrangement uses TRBV2 and TRBJ1-5, with no clear D. CDR1 and CDR2 from the germline V gene are SNHLY and FYNNEI. Deletions cut 1 base from V and 7 bases from J, with 8 bases between. This CDR3 has 13 amino acids. CDR3 sequence: CASSEGVGQPQHF. The CDR3 DNA reads as TGTGCCAGCAGTGAAGGGGTGGGGCAGCCCCAGCATTTT.

This chain joins TRBV9 and TRBJ2-5; D unclear. Germline V gives CDR1 SGDLS, CDR2 YYNGEE. The ends were cut back, 3 bases at V and 5 bases at J, with 11 bases in the middle. CDR3 length: 13 amino acids. CDR3 protein: CASSGRVFETQYF. DNA of the CDR3: TGTGCCAGCAGCGGTAGGGTATTCGAGACCCAGTACTTC. Complete variable domain (other parts from reference TRBV9 and TRBJ2-5): DSGVTQTPKHLITATGQRVTLRCSPRSGDLSVYWYQQSLDQGLQFLIQYYNGEERAKGNILERFSAQQFPDLHSELNLSSLELGDSALYFCASSGRVFETQYFGPGTRLLVL.

This chain connects TRBV19 to TRBJ1-4; TRBD1 aligns across 7 bases. The CDR3 totals 16 residues. V was clipped by 1 base and J by 7 bases; unmatched bases: 9. Germline CDR1 LNHDA, CDR2 SQIVND (reference sequence). The CDR3 nucleotides are TGTGCCAGTAGTATAGTGGGGACAGTCCGCGGTGAAAAACTGTTTTTT. Amino acid sequence: CASSIVGTVRGEKLFF.

The chain is built from TRBV18 and TRBJ2-7; D not certain. Germline loops: CDR1 KGHSH, CDR2 LQKENI. CDR3 size: 13 residues. Trimming took off 3 bases at V and 1 base at J, with 7 bases between the two ends. The CDR3 region has the DNA TGTGCCAGCTCACCTGGACCTTCCTACGAGCAGTACTTC. Its translation: CASSPGPSYEQYF.

The chain has TRBV6-5 and TRBJ1-1; weak D call: TRBD1 (5 bases). Germline V lookup: CDR1 MNHEY, CDR2 SVGAGI. V lost 6 bases and J lost 2, with 16 bases in between. There are 15 residues in the CDR3. Here the CDR3 DNA reads TGTGCCAGCAGACGCGACGGGGACTCCAACACTGAAGCTTTCTTT. This encodes CASRRDGDSNTEAFF.

The table lists this clone with a few counts. The rearrangement joins TRBV2 to TRBJ2-7; D call uncertain. Trimming shortened V by 5 bases and J by 4 bases, and 9 bases separated the two germline ends. The length of the CDR3 is 12 residues. The germline gives CDR1 SNHLY, CDR2 FYNNEI. The CDR3 sequence: CASSHTSYEQYF. DNA of the CDR3: TGTGCCAGCAGTCATACAAGTTACGAGCAGTACTTC.

This chain uses TRBV9 with TRBJ1-4; D uncertain. The germline V gene has CDR1 SGDLS and CDR2 YYNGEE. The V end was cut by 0 bases, the J end by 7 bases, with 10 bases between. The CDR3 has 14 amino acids. The CDR3 region has the DNA TGTGCCAGCAGCGTAGGTGGACTGAGTGAAAAACTGTTTTTT. This translates into CASSVGGLSEKLFF. The full variable domain, its missing parts supplied by reference TRBV9 and TRBJ1-4, is DSGVTQTPKHLITATGQRVTLRCSPRSGDLSVYWYQQSLDQGLQFLIQYYNGEERAKGNILERFSAQQFPDLHSELNLSSLELGDSALYFCASSVGGLSEKLFFGSGTQLSVL.

The chain links TRBV7-2 to TRBJ1-1; possible D gene TRBD1, 5 bases. This CDR3 is built from 14 residues. The germline V gene has CDR1 SGHTA and CDR2 FQGNSA. Trimming removed 3 bases from V and 4 bases from J, with 12 bases in between. The CDR3 here is CASSLAPGSTEAFF. The CDR3 DNA reads as TGTGCCAGCAGCTTGGCGCCAGGGTCCACTGAAGCTTTCTTT.

V usage is TRBV5-4 and J usage is TRBJ1-1; a possible D gene is TRBD1 (6 bases). The CDR3 is made up of 16 amino acids. The V gene lost 4 bases and the J gene lost 0 bases, with 16 bases spanning the gap. Germline V gene data show CDR1 as SGHNT and CDR2 as YYREEE (reference sequence). The CDR3 DNA is TGTGCCAGCAGCCCTAGGGGGGGGACCTTGAACACTGAAGCTTTCTTT. This translates into CASSPRGGTLNTEAFF.

V is TRBV5-1 and J is TRBJ1-4; no definite D call. The germline gives CDR1 SGHRS, CDR2 YFSETQ. Trimming stripped 2 bases from V and 4 bases from J, with 15 bases between. This CDR3 is built from 16 residues. In DNA, the CDR3 is TGCGCCAGCAGCTTAGGTCCCCAAGGGATTAATGAAAAACTGTTTTTT. Translating gives CASSLGPQGINEKLFF. Full variable domain (missing parts from reference TRBV5-1 and TRBJ1-4): KAGVTQTPRYLIKTRGQQVTLSCSPISGHRSVSWYQQTPGQGLQFLFEYFSETQRNKGNFPGRFSGRQFSNSRSEMNVSTLELGDSALYLCASSLGPQGINEKLFFGSGTQLSVL.

This clone came up a few times. This rearrangement joins TRBV7-2 to TRBJ1-4; D might be TRBD1 (5 bases). CDR1 and CDR2 (germline): SGHTA, FQGNSA. This CDR3 is built from 16 residues. V was clipped by 5 bases and J by 6 bases, with 19 bases between them. The CDR3 reads CASSQNSQGGYEKLFF. The CDR3 DNA reads as TGTGCCAGCAGCCAGAATTCCCAGGGTGGTTATGAAAAACTGTTTTTT. Full variable domain (outside the CDR3, taken from reference TRBV7-2 and TRBJ1-4): GAGVSQSPSNKVTEKGKDVELRCDPISGHTALYWYRQSLGQGLEFLIYFQGNSAPDKSGLPSDRFSAERTGGSVSTLTIQRTQQEDSAVYLCASSQNSQGGYEKLFFGSGTQLSVL.

CDR3 DNA: TGTGCCAGCAGCCAAGGAAGCAGTTGGGGAACAGATACGCAGTATTTT. Translating gives CASSQGSSWGTDTQYF. This chain connects TRBV14 to TRBJ2-3; unclear D gene. Trimming cost V 1 base and J 3 bases, with 14 bases left between them. Germline V gene lookup returns CDR1 SGHDN and CDR2 FVKESK. There are 16 residues in the CDR3.

J is TRBJ2-7 and V is TRBV27; D unclear. This CDR3 is built from 14 residues. Germline V lookup: CDR1 MNHEY, CDR2 SMNVEV (reference sequence). Trimming cost V 5 bases and J 0 bases, with 11 bases left between them. CDR3 in DNA: TGTGCCAGCAGTCAGCGCAGGAGCTCCTACGAGCAGTACTTC. Its protein product is CASSQRRSSYEQYF.

The rearrangement uses TRBV19 and TRBJ2-6; D is possibly TRBD2 (5 bases). Germline values: CDR1 LNHDA, CDR2 SQIVND (reference sequence). This CDR3 is 18 amino acids long. The V and J ends lost 3 bases and 1 base respectively, with 16 bases between them. CDR3 region: CASSIGGPRLSGANVLTF. The CDR3 DNA sequence: TGTGCCAGTAGTATTGGCGGGCCGCGATTGTCTGGGGCCAACGTCCTGACTTTC.

V and J are TRBV25-1 and TRBJ2-5, with D maybe TRBD2 (7 bases). Germline V CDR1 and CDR2: MGHDK, SYGVNS. CDR3 length: 12 amino acids. The V gene lost 5 bases and the J gene lost 6 bases, with 10 bases spanning the gap. This CDR3 is CASSKGGKTQYF. The CDR3 nucleotides are TGTGCCAGCAGTAAGGGGGGGAAGACCCAGTACTTC. Using reference TRBV25-1 and TRBJ2-5 for the parts outside the CDR3, the full variable domain is EADIYQTPRYLVIGTGKKITLECSQTMGHDKMYWYQQDPGMELHLIHYSYGVNSTEKGDLSSESTVSRIRTEHFPLTLESARPSHTSQYLCASSKGGKTQYFGPGTRLLVL.

V usage is TRBV5-8 and J usage is TRBJ1-4, with TRBD1 matching 8 bases. The CDR3 loop spans 17 amino acids. Trimming at V came to 0 bases and at J to 3 bases, leaving 7 bases not matched to a gene. Germline V CDR1 and CDR2: SGHTS, YDEGEE. Here the CDR3 DNA reads TGTGCCAGCAGCTTGGGGACAGGGTTCGGATCTAATGAAAAACTGTTTTTT. Its protein product is CASSLGTGFGSNEKLFF.

The chain joins TRBV10-3 to TRBJ2-7; tentatively, D is TRBD1 or TRBD2 (5 bases each). The CDR3 is made up of 13 amino acids. Trimming took off 10 bases at V and 2 bases at J, with 15 bases between the two ends. Germline V gene data show CDR1 as ENHRY and CDR2 as SYGVKD. CDR3 in amino acids: CASLRDGAYEQYF. The CDR3 nucleotides are TGTGCCAGTCTCCGGGACGGTGCCTACGAGCAGTACTTC.

V gene TRBV19 combines with J gene TRBJ1-2, with TRBD1 as a possible D gene (5 bases). This CDR3 is built from 13 residues. Deletions cut 6 bases from V and 2 bases from J, with 10 bases between. The germline CDR1 and CDR2 sequences are LNHDA and SQIVND (reference sequence). CDR3 DNA: TGTGCCAGTAGGACAGAAACCAACTATGGCTACACCTTC. It is translated as CASRTETNYGYTF.

V and J are TRBV25-1 and TRBJ1-4, with D hard to call. Germline assignment: CDR1 MGHDK and CDR2 SYGVNS. CDR3 length equals 15 residues. The V end lost 1 base, the J end lost 4 bases, and 10 bases lay between the germline ends. CDR3 loop: CASSESGSFNEKLFF. The CDR3 DNA is TGTGCCAGCAGTGAATCGGGCAGCTTTAATGAAAAACTGTTTTTT.

The count of this clone is one. The V and J genes are TRBV5-1 and TRBJ2-1, with TRBD2 identical over 11 bases. From germline, CDR1 is SGHRS and CDR2 YFSETQ. This CDR3 is 15 amino acids long. With 2 bases clipped from V and 9 bases from J, the junction kept 7 bases outside the gene matches. The chain's CDR3 is CASSLSSGGAFEQFF. Written as DNA, the CDR3 is TGCGCCAGCAGCTTAAGTAGCGGGGGGGCCTTTGAGCAGTTCTTC.

The V gene is TRBV4-2, the J gene TRBJ1-4; possibly TRBD1 for D (5 bases). V lost 1 base to trimming and J lost 0 bases, with 18 bases between them. The germline CDR1 and CDR2 sequences are LGHNA and YNFKEQ. The length of the CDR3 is 19 residues. This CDR3 reads CASSQVNLGLTTTNEKLFF. CDR3 DNA: TGTGCCAGCAGCCAAGTAAATCTGGGACTTACCACAACTAATGAAAAACTGTTTTTT.

V and J are TRBV30 and TRBJ1-2; 7 bases are a match to TRBD1. V trimming: 5 bases; J trimming: 4 bases; junction bases outside the gene matches: 10. CDR1 and CDR2 (germline): GTSNPN, SVGIG (reference sequence). The CDR3 length is 14 residues. This CDR3 is CAWATGDGSYGYTF. The CDR3 nucleotides are TGTGCCTGGGCAACAGGGGACGGAAGCTATGGCTACACCTTC.

The rearrangement links TRBV12-5 to TRBJ1-3; D is unresolved. Germline lookup yields CDR1 LGHNT and CDR2 FRNRAP. The CDR3 sequence is 15 residues long. Trimming took 6 bases from V and 0 from J, leaving 12 bases between them. This CDR3 reads CASGINPGSGNTIYF. CDR3 bases: TGTGCTAGTGGCATTAATCCAGGCTCTGGAAACACCATATATTTT.

This chain links TRBV10-3 with TRBJ1-6; 8 nucleotides agree with TRBD1. The CDR3 has 14 amino acids. The ends lost 6 bases at V and 10 bases at J; junction bases unmatched: 8. Germline V gene data show CDR1 as ENHRY and CDR2 as SYGVKD. Written as DNA, the CDR3 is TGTGCCATCAGAGCCGGGACAGGAAACTCACCCCTCCACTTT. Protein: CAIRAGTGNSPLHF.

This chain uses TRBV10-2 with TRBJ1-1; D not resolved. V was shortened by 10 bases and J by 1 base, with 10 bases between the two germline ends. CDR3 length equals 12 residues. CDR1 is WSHSY, CDR2 SAAADI, per germline. As DNA, the CDR3 is TGCGCCACCGCGGTTGGGAACACTGAAGCTTTCTTT. Translating gives CATAVGNTEAFF.

This chain joins TRBV3-1 (or the pseudogene TRBV3-2) and TRBJ2-3; TRBD1 agrees at 10 bases. The J segment lost 8 bases and the V segment lost 5 bases, leaving 10 bases of the junction unmatched. Germline V gene data show CDR1 as LGHDT and CDR2 as YNNKEL (reference sequence). This CDR3 comprises 15 residues. The CDR3 spells CASSYGTGEVGTQYF. The DNA of the CDR3 is TGTGCCAGCAGCTATGGGACAGGGGAAGTTGGTACGCAGTATTTT.

Concerning this clone: A read error is likely, as this CDR3 ends without the conserved phenylalanine or tryptophan. The limits of the CDR3 on the DNA are not certain, so only TCRdb's listed CDR3 is given. The chain recombines TRBV15 with TRBJ1-1; TRBD1, the table's D call, lacks a check against the DNA. Ends included, the CDR3 has 9 residues. The germline CDR1 and CDR2 sequences are LNHNV and YYDKDF (reference sequence). CDR3 loop: CATSRPGQG.

The chain recombines TRBV2 with TRBJ1-4, with a weak D call TRBD1 (5 bases). The length of the CDR3 is 15 residues. The ends were cut back, 7 bases at V and 7 bases at J, with 19 bases in the middle. Per germline, CDR1 SNHLY and CDR2 FYNNEI. The CDR3 is CASTNIVGVGEKLFF. The CDR3, as DNA: TGTGCCAGCACCAACATTGTAGGGGTGGGTGAAAAACTGTTTTTT.

This clone was counted between two and nine times. The rearrangement joins TRBV7-8 to TRBJ1-5; D possibly corresponds to TRBD1 (5 bases). Trimming removed 5 bases from V and 0 bases from J, with 14 bases in between. The germline V gene encodes CDR1 SGHVS and CDR2 FQNEAQ. The CDR3 covers 16 residues. The CDR3 reads CASSLRGGASNQPQHF. In nucleotides, the CDR3 is TGTGCCAGCAGCCTAAGAGGAGGGGCTAGCAATCAGCCCCAGCATTTT.

In nucleotides, the CDR3 is TGTGCCACCAGTGAACCCGGGACAGGACGACTGTTTTTT. This sequence encodes CATSEPGTGRLFF. The rearrangement links TRBV24-1 to TRBJ1-4; TRBD1 agrees at 8 bases. Germline CDR1 reads KGHDR; CDR2 reads SFDVKD. This CDR3 has 13 residues. The trim removed 4 bases at V and 13 bases at J, leaving 7 bases unmatched.